This entry lists 28 T cell receptor beta chains sequenced from one sample in a study of blood T cell repertoires in COVID-19. Clones were read by immunoSEQ multiplex PCR, and TCRdb kept only the in-frame ones, dropping some. The sample lists 150,000 to 180,000 clones; under 90% were seen once. The specimen sequenced was PBMCs or T cells enriched from blood (not recorded which). The source of these receptors is a man aged 50 or older who had recovered from COVID-19.

This clone has only one observation. The V and J genes are TRBV2 and TRBJ2-5; a weak D match, TRBD2 (6 bases). Germline V gene data show CDR1 as SNHLY and CDR2 as FYNNEI. V lost 5 bases, J lost 4 bases, and 14 bases lay in between. The CDR3 has 14 residues. This chain's CDR3 is CASSSGLRLETQYF. The CDR3, as DNA: TGTGCCAGCAGTTCCGGACTAAGATTAGAGACCCAGTACTTC. Drawing the rest from reference TRBV2 and TRBJ2-5, the complete variable domain is EPEVTQTPSHQVTQMGQEVILRCVPISNHLYFYWYRQILGQKVEFLVSFYNNEISEKSEIFDDQFSVERPDGSNFTLKIRSTKLEDSAMYFCASSSGLRLETQYFGPGTRLLVL.

The chain couples TRBV6-5 to TRBJ1-6; D is possibly TRBD1 (5 bases). Trimming shortened V by 6 bases and J by 2 bases, and 11 bases separated the two germline ends. This CDR3 contains 15 residues. Germline V lookup: CDR1 MNHEY, CDR2 SVGAGI. CDR3 sequence reads: CASRGGGTYNSPLHF. Written as DNA, the CDR3 is TGTGCCAGCAGGGGGGGAGGCACCTATAATTCACCCCTCCACTTT.

The gene calls are TRBV7-8 and TRBJ2-3; 10 nucleotides agree with TRBD2. The junction had 10 bases not matched to a gene; V was cut back by 2 bases and J by 2 bases. Germline V gives CDR1 SGHVS, CDR2 FQNEAQ. This CDR3 contains 18 residues. For the CDR3, the DNA is TGTGCCAGCAGCTTACAGAAGCGGAGCGGGGGGGCCACAGATACGCAGTATTTT. Encoded protein: CASSLQKRSGGATDTQYF. The full variable domain, in which reference TRBV7-8 and TRBJ2-3 provide the parts outside the CDR3, is GAGVSQSPRYKVAKRGQDVALRCDPISGHVSLFWYQQALGQGPEFLTYFQNEAQLDKSGLPSDRFFAERPEGSVSTLKIQRTQQEDSAVYLCASSLQKRSGGATDTQYFGPGTRLTVL.

The J gene is TRBJ1-1, the V gene TRBV27, with 8 bases fitting TRBD1. Germline-derived CDR1 and CDR2 are MNHEY and SMNVEV (reference sequence). V lost 0 bases to trimming and J lost 5 bases; unmatched junction nucleotides: 5. The CDR3 is made up of 15 amino acids. The CDR3 loop is CASSLSNRGRTEAFF. The CDR3 bases are TGTGCCAGCAGTTTATCAAACAGGGGGAGGACTGAAGCTTTCTTT.

This clone was counted a single time. V is TRBV25-1 and J is TRBJ2-7; 7 nucleotides agree with TRBD1. Looked up from germline, CDR1 is MGHDK and CDR2 is SYGVNS. The V gene end was trimmed by 3 bases and the J gene end by 4 bases; junction bases not matched to a gene: 6. CDR3 length equals 14 residues. CDR3 bases: TGTGCCAGCAGTGAGGGGACAGTTGTTTACGAGCAGTACTTC. Translation gives CASSEGTVVYEQYF.

This chain joins TRBV7-8 and TRBJ2-5; 9 nucleotides agree with TRBD1. V shed 5 bases and J 1 base; nucleotides not matched to a gene: 11. The CDR3 is made up of 17 amino acids. The germline V gene encodes CDR1 SGHVS and CDR2 FQNEAQ. The CDR3 DNA reads TGTGCCAGCAGCCCACCCAGGACAGGGGAAGGCCAAGAGACCCAGTACTTC. This gives the protein CASSPPRTGEGQETQYF.

V is TRBV25-1 and J is TRBJ2-5; TRBD2 agrees at 10 bases. Germline V gene data show CDR1 as MGHDK and CDR2 as SYGVNS. V lost 2 bases and J lost 4; bases outside the gene matches: 7. CDR3 length: 16 amino acids. CDR3 nucleotides: TGTGCCAGCAGTGAAGCAAGCGGGGGGGCACGAGAGACCCAGTACTTC. Protein: CASSEASGGARETQYF.

As DNA, the CDR3 is TGTGCCAGCAGCTTGCCAGGTGGCAGAAACTATGGCTACACCTTC. Its protein product is CASSLPGGRNYGYTF. The rearrangement joins TRBV5-5 to TRBJ1-2; D is uncertain. CDR1 and CDR2 (germline): SGHKS, YYEKEE (reference sequence). The V end was cut by 1 base, the J end by 2 bases, with 12 bases between. The CDR3 sequence is 15 residues long.

The CDR3 coding sequence is TGTGCCAGAAGCTTGGTTGGACAGGGCCACAATGAGCAGTTCTTC. Protein sequence: CARSLVGQGHNEQFF. The chain combines TRBV5-3 with TRBJ2-1; TRBD1 matches at 8 bases. TRBV5-3 belongs to the ORF category, with a function that is uncertain. The CDR3 runs to 15 residues. With V trimmed by 0 bases and J by 5 bases, 4 bases remained unmatched.

V gene TRBV3-1 (or the pseudogene TRBV3-2) combines with J gene TRBJ1-2; D unresolved. V was trimmed by 4 bases and J by 8 bases, leaving 23 bases between them. The CDR3 totals 16 residues. The germline V gene encodes CDR1 LGHDT and CDR2 YNNKEL (reference sequence). CDR3 coding DNA: TGTGCCAGCAGCCCCACGGAGCGTGGGAGGATGGTCGGCTACACCTTC. Protein product: CASSPTERGRMVGYTF.

The rearrangement uses TRBV7-2 and TRBJ1-2; the match to TRBD1 covers 11 bases. The J segment lost 7 bases and the V segment lost 3 bases, leaving 1 base of the junction unmatched. CDR3 length: 13 residues. Germline V gene lookup returns CDR1 SGHTA and CDR2 FQGNSA. This chain's CDR3 is CASSFGQGAGYTF. CDR3 coding DNA: TGTGCCAGCAGCTTCGGACAGGGGGCTGGCTACACCTTC.

The chain links TRBV6-2 or TRBV6-3 to TRBJ2-7; TRBD2 might be the D (5 bases). Germline V lookup: CDR1 MNHEY, CDR2 SVGEGT. This CDR3 spans 14 amino acids. V shed 5 bases and J shed 6 bases, with 17 bases lying between them. The CDR3 reads CASSVASSRTEQYF. For the CDR3, the DNA is TGTGCCAGCAGTGTAGCGTCTAGTAGGACCGAGCAGTACTTC.

The rearrangement uses TRBV11-3 and TRBJ2-4; TRBD2 might be the D (5 bases). The CDR3 spans 16 residues. V was shortened by 3 bases and J by 2 bases, with 14 bases between the two germline ends. Germline V gene lookup returns CDR1 SGHNT and CDR2 YENEEA. This CDR3 reads CASSFGSRGSKNIQYF. In DNA, the CDR3 is TGTGCCAGCAGCTTCGGGTCCCGAGGGTCCAAAAACATTCAGTACTTC.

This clone was recorded once. This rearrangement joins TRBV5-1 to TRBJ2-7; D is possibly TRBD2 (6 bases). There are 14 residues in the CDR3. V was pared by 3 bases and J by 1 base, with 11 bases between. The germline V gene has CDR1 SGHRS and CDR2 YFSETQ. Here the CDR3 reads CASSSSGGSYEQYF. Written as DNA, the CDR3 is TGCGCCAGCAGCTCTTCCGGGGGTTCCTACGAGCAGTACTTC.

The chain joins TRBV18 to TRBJ1-1; 9 nucleotides match TRBD1. The ends lost 3 bases at V and 1 base at J; junction bases unmatched: 9. Germline CDR1 reads KGHSH; CDR2 reads LQKENI. The CDR3 spans 17 residues. The CDR3 DNA reads as TGTGCCAGCTCACCCCAACGGGACAGGGTTGGGAACACTGAAGCTTTCTTT. Translated, it gives CASSPQRDRVGNTEAFF.

The rearrangement joins TRBV11-2 to TRBJ2-7; D is perhaps TRBD2 (6 bases). CDR3 length: 13 amino acids. Germline V gives CDR1 SGHAT, CDR2 FQNNGV. The V end lost 3 bases, the J end lost 2 bases, and 8 bases lay between the germline ends. In DNA form, the CDR3 reads TGTGCCAGCAGCTTCGGGGAGGCCTACGAGCAGTACTTC. This gives the protein CASSFGEAYEQYF.

The chain is built from TRBV3-1 (or the pseudogene TRBV3-2) and TRBJ1-6, with 8 bases matching TRBD1. Germline assignment: CDR1 LGHDT and CDR2 YNNKEL (reference sequence). The length of the CDR3 is 17 residues. Trimming at V came to 1 base and at J to 10 bases, leaving 12 bases not matched to a gene. CDR3 in DNA: TGTGCCAGCAGCCAAGTCGCCGACAGGGGCCGAGGGTCACCCCTCCACTTT. This sequence encodes CASSQVADRGRGSPLHF.

The rearrangement uses TRBV18 and TRBJ2-1; 12 bases match TRBD1. Germline V CDR1 and CDR2: KGHSH, LQKENI. V dropped 2 bases and J dropped 8; count of bases not matched to a gene: 4. The CDR3 has 15 amino acids. The CDR3 spells CASSPSGTGGYEQFF. The CDR3 nucleotides read TGTGCCAGCTCACCATCGGGGACAGGGGGCTATGAGCAGTTCTTC. Supplemented by reference TRBV18 and TRBJ2-1, the full variable domain reads NAGVMQNPRHLVRRRGQEARLRCSPMKGHSHVYWYRQLPEEGLKFMVYLQKENIIDESGMPKERFSAEFPKEGPSILRIQQVVRGDSAAYFCASSPSGTGGYEQFFGPGTRLTVL.

The chain carries TRBV30 and TRBJ1-4; D unclear. The CDR3 consists of 15 residues. The germline gives CDR1 GTSNPN, CDR2 SVGIG (reference sequence). The V gene lost 0 bases and the J gene lost 4 bases, with 12 bases spanning the gap. The CDR3 spells CAWSVESALNEKLFF. The CDR3 nucleotides read TGTGCCTGGAGTGTAGAGTCCGCACTTAATGAAAAACTGTTTTTT. Looking up the rest from reference TRBV30 and TRBJ1-4 gives the full variable domain: SQTIHQWPATLVQPVGSPLSLECTVEGTSNPNLYWYRQAAGRGLQLLFYSVGIGQISSEVPQNLSASRPQDRQFILSSKKLLLSDSGFYLCAWSVESALNEKLFFGSGTQLSVL.

The chain carries TRBV27 and TRBJ1-4; the D gene is possibly TRBD1 (5 bases). The CDR3 contains 12 residues. V lost 6 bases to trimming and J lost 8 bases, with 10 bases between them. The germline CDR1 and CDR2 sequences are MNHEY and SMNVEV (reference sequence). The chain's CDR3 is CASRRGDEKLFF. The CDR3 nucleotides read TGTGCCAGCAGGCGGGGGGACGAAAAACTGTTTTTT.

The V call is TRBV6-2 or TRBV6-3, the J call TRBJ2-7, with 10 bases matching TRBD1. Germline CDR1 is MNHEY and CDR2 is SVGEGT. CDR3 length: 15 residues. V was pared by 6 bases and J by 3 bases, with 8 bases of the junction left unmatched. As DNA, the CDR3 is TGTGCCAGCAGCGGTCCGGGACAGGGGAGCTACGAGCAGTACTTC. Translated: CASSGPGQGSYEQYF.

The chain joins TRBV9 to TRBJ2-1; 12 bases line up with TRBD2. CDR1 is SGDLS and CDR2 is YYNGEE in the germline V gene. V lost 2 bases and J lost 6; bases outside the gene matches: 3. The CDR3 runs to 15 residues. The CDR3 reads CASSVLAGGVNEQFF. In nucleotides, the CDR3 is TGTGCCAGCAGCGTCCTAGCGGGGGGGGTCAATGAGCAGTTCTTC.

The CDR3 region has the DNA TGTGCCAGCAGCCAAGTGGTCGGGGTGCCCCCCGATACGCAGTATTTT. This encodes CASSQVVGVPPDTQYF. The chain employs TRBV4-2 and TRBJ2-3; D is perhaps TRBD2 (5 bases). Germline V gene lookup returns CDR1 LGHNA and CDR2 YNFKEQ. The CDR3 runs 16 residues. The germline V and J ends were trimmed by 1 base and 6 bases, with 17 bases remaining between them.

The chain links TRBV19 to TRBJ1-2, with a tentative D call TRBD1 (6 bases). The V gene's germline CDR1 is LNHDA and CDR2 SQIVND (reference sequence). The CDR3 covers 11 residues. V shed 8 bases and J shed 2 bases, with 6 bases lying between them. CDR3 nucleotide sequence: TGTGCCAGTGGGACAAACTATGGCTACACCTTC. Protein sequence: CASGTNYGYTF.

This clone was seen more than once but under ten times. CDR3 protein: CASSQDLWKRGDSGELFF. The CDR3 bases are TGCGCCAGCAGCCAAGATCTCTGGAAGCGGGGGGACTCCGGGGAGCTGTTTTTT. This chain connects TRBV4-1 to TRBJ2-2, with 9 bases matching TRBD2. The CDR3 loop spans 18 amino acids. Trimming cost V 0 bases and J 6 bases; bases outside gene matches: 11. Germline V gene lookup returns CDR1 MGHRA and CDR2 YSYEKL.

The V gene is TRBV27, the J gene TRBJ2-3; 9 nucleotides match TRBD2. The J segment lost 0 bases and the V segment lost 2 bases, leaving 9 bases of the junction unmatched. The CDR3 is 18 amino acids. Germline V gives CDR1 MNHEY, CDR2 SMNVEV (reference sequence). The CDR3 coding sequence is TGTGCCAGCAGTTTAGAGGGAGCGGGGGGCCTTAGCACAGATACGCAGTATTTT. It codes for CASSLEGAGGLSTDTQYF.

V is TRBV7-8 and J is TRBJ2-7; 9 nucleotides align to TRBD2. The CDR3 is 16 residues long. From germline, CDR1 is SGHVS and CDR2 FQNEAQ. After removal of 5 bases from V and 0 bases from J, the junction contained 8 bases not matched to a gene. The CDR3 reads CASSGGAGGSSYEQYF. The DNA of the CDR3 is TGTGCCAGCAGCGGGGGTGCGGGGGGGAGCTCCTACGAGCAGTACTTC.

The CDR3 spells CASSFTGGGNQPQHF. In DNA form, the CDR3 reads TGTGCCAGCAGCTTTACAGGGGGCGGGAATCAGCCCCAGCATTTT. The rearrangement joins TRBV7-9 to TRBJ1-5; TRBD1 matches at 9 bases. Per the germline V gene, CDR1 is SEHNR and CDR2 is FQNEAQ (reference sequence). Trimming at V came to 3 bases and at J to 4 bases, leaving 4 bases not matched to a gene. CDR3 length: 15 residues.